The clone carrying this TCR beta chain was seen once. Its antigen is unidentified. A read error may account for a junction end that differs from germline. The sample belongs to a study of cytomegalovirus exposure and HLA in healthy donors. Study context: The study's early data release held about 85 million unique TCRs from HLA-typed donors.

The PCR contained 60 Vbeta and 13 Jbeta primers. The table came from immunoSEQ multiplex PCR; TCRdb's copy has only in-frame clones and leaves some out. The sample gives about 130,000 clones, more than 80% of which show up once; 5.5% to 7% is in the top ten. Regarding the study as a whole: It was reported that TCR beta sequences correctly inferred the HLA-A and HLA-B alleles for most subjects. CMV serostatus was the sole immune exposure data available. A few V segments could not be told apart, such as TRBV6-2 and TRBV6-3, and were left out.

The CDR3 loop spans 16 amino acids. Germline loops: CDR1 SSHAT, CDR2 FNYEAQ (reference sequence). The V gene is TRBV7-7, the J gene TRBJ2-2; 14 bases fit TRBD2. Sequenced input: PBMCs. This clonotype was sampled from a middle-aged woman in good health and CMV-seropositive. Written as DNA, the CDR3 is TGTGCTAGCAGCTTAGGACTAGCGGGGGGAAACCCGGAGCTGTTTTTT. Amino acid sequence: CASSLGLAGGNPELFF.